These T cell receptor beta chains were read from a single sample in a study of regulatory T cells in long-lasting Graves disease. Each CDR3 protein gets one entry after TCRdb re-called the multiplex PCR reads with MiXCR. The sample lists hundreds of thousands of distinct CDR3 sequences, 15% to 20% occurring once. These data were likewise used in another study, on T cells in Graves' hyperthyroidism and ophthalmopathy.

Sequencing was performed on peripheral blood mononuclear cells (PBMCs), taken at new diagnosis, from a patient treated with antithyroid drugs. The receptors derive from a woman in her twenties or thirties with Graves disease. Both conserved end residues are part of each CDR3. The D gene is left open where the match is weak. A clone size is listed for some rows: how often the clone was seen (once, few, many), or a class if it is expanded.

TRBV7-9	TRBJ2-6	NA	TRBD2	CASSLLAGSGANVLAF	TGTGCCAGCAGCTTATTAGCGGGGTCTGGGGCCAACGTCCTGGCTTTC
TRBV11-2	TRBJ2-5	many	NA	CASARSGSGETQYF	TGTGCCAGCGCCCGATCGGGGTCCGGGGAGACCCAGTACTTC
TRBV20-1	TRBJ2-7	few	NA	CSALPTGTTYEQYF	TGCAGTGCACTCCCCACAGGGACGACCTACGAGCAGTACTTC
TRBV25-1	TRBJ1-1	many	NA	CASSEPEAFF	TGTGCCAGCAGTGAACCTGAAGCTTTCTTT
TRBV28	TRBJ2-7	many	NA	CASSLGDTAIHEQYF	TGTGCCAGCAGTTTAGGGGACACAGCTATCCACGAGCAGTACTTC
TRBV19	TRBJ1-5	many	TRBD1	CASSWTGLFLNQPQHF	TGTGCCAGTAGTTGGACAGGGCTTTTTCTCAATCAGCCCCAGCATTTT
TRBV11-1	TRBJ1-4	many	NA	CASSFNEHSELFF	TGTGCCAGCAGCTTTAACGAACATTCCGAACTGTTTTTT
TRBV20-1	TRBJ2-5	few	NA	CSARDRSRAEETQYF	TGCAGTGCTAGAGATAGATCCAGGGCAGAAGAGACCCAGTACTTC
TRBV11-2	TRBJ1-1	NA	TRBD1	CASSLDWGGQAEAFF	TGTGCCAGCAGCTTAGATTGGGGGGGACAGGCTGAAGCTTTCTTT
TRBV6-1	TRBJ1-6	few	NA	CASTSIQSNNSPLHF	TGTGCCAGCACCTCAATCCAGAGTAATAATTCACCCCTCCACTTT
TRBV20-1	TRBJ1-4	many	TRBD1	CSAPGTGDEKLFF	TGCAGTGCCCCCGGGACAGGGGATGAAAAACTGTTTTTT
TRBV2	TRBJ2-7	many	TRBD2	CASSWGTSGRREQYF	TGTGCCAGCAGTTGGGGGACTAGCGGGAGACGCGAGCAGTACTTC
TRBV29-1	TRBJ2-5	many	TRBD1	CSVEWTGNVQETQYF	TGCAGCGTTGAATGGACAGGGAACGTCCAAGAGACCCAGTACTTC
TRBV7-9	TRBJ1-4	NA	NA	CAGGEGEKLFF	TGTGCCGGTGGGGAGGGGGAAAAACTGTTTTTT
TRBV19	TRBJ2-2	NA	TRBD2	CASSRAGDPTNTGELFF	TGTGCCAGTAGTAGGGCGGGAGACCCGACGAACACCGGGGAGCTGTTTTTT
TRBV18	TRBJ2-7	NA	TRBD1	CASSPRGQVEQYF	TGTGCCAGCTCACCCCGGGGACAGGTCGAGCAGTACTTC
TRBV6-2/TRBV6-3	TRBJ2-3	few	TRBD1	CASRPGQGARDTQYF	TGTGCCAGCAGGCCGGGACAGGGGGCCAGGGATACGCAGTATTTT